This T cell receptor (beta chain) was recovered during a study of metastatic and nonmetastatic thyroid tumors. The study's findings and limits: Significantly higher TCR beta diversity was reportedly seen in malignant thyroid tumors than benign nodules, in blood and tumor.

TCRdb recomputed clones from the PCR reads via MiXCR. This table has under 20,000 clones, approximately 24% appearing once. This clone was picked up many times. Its antigen is not known. Germline V lookup: CDR1 SGHRS, CDR2 YFSETQ. Trimming removed 4 bases at V and 7 bases at J, with 18 bases between. The CDR3 spans 15 residues. Ahead of thyroid surgery, no patient had received treatment of any kind. The receptor's source is a female donor with papillary thyroid cancer or a benign thyroid nodule (not recorded which). Some clones in this sample may be carry-over from other donors' samples. This chain connects TRBV5-1 to TRBJ2-1, with D possibly being TRBD1 (5 bases). Source material: tumor tissue. CDR3 DNA sequence: TGCGCCAGCAGCGTTACAGGAAGGGGAAGAAATGAGCAGTTCTTC. As protein: CASSVTGRGRNEQFF. The complete variable domain, with remaining parts taken from reference TRBV5-1 and TRBJ2-1, reads KAGVTQTPRYLIKTRGQQVTLSCSPISGHRSVSWYQQTPGQGLQFLFEYFSETQRNKGNFPGRFSGRQFSNSRSEMNVSTLELGDSALYLCASSVTGRGRNEQFFGPGTRLTVL.